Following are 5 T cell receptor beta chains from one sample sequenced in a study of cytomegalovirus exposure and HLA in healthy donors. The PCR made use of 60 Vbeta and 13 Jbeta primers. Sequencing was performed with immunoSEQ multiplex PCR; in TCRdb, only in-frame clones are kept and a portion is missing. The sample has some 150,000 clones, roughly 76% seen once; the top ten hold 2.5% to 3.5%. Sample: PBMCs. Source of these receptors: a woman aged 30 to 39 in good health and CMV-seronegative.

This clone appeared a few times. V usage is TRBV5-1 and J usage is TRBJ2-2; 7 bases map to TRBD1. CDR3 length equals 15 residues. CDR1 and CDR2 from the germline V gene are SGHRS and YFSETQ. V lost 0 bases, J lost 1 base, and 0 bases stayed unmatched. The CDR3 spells CASSLGTGNTGELFF. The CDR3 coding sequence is TGCGCCAGCAGCTTGGGGACAGGGAACACCGGGGAGCTGTTTTTT.

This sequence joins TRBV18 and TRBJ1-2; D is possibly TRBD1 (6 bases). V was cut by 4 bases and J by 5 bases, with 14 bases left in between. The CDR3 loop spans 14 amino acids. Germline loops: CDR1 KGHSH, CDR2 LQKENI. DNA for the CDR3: TGTGCCAGCTCACTCCCGCTCAGGGGATATGGCTACACCTTC. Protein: CASSLPLRGYGYTF.

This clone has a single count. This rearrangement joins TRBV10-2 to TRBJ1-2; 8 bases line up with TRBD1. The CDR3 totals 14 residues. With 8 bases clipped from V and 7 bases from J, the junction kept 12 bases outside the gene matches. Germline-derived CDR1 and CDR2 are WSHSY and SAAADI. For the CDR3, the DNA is TGCGCCAGCTGTCCCGGGCAGGGGGCAGGTGGCTACACCTTC. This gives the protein CASCPGQGAGGYTF.

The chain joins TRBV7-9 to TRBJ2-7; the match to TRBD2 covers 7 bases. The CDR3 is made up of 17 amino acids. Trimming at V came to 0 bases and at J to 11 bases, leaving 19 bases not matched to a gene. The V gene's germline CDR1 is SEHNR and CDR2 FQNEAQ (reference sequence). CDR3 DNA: TGTGCCAGCAGCTTAGCACGGGGACTATCTCAGGGTTCGGGGGAGTACTTC. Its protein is CASSLARGLSQGSGEYF.

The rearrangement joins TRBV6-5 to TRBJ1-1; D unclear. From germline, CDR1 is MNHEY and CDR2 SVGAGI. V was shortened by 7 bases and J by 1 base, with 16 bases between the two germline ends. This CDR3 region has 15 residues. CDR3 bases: TGTGCCAGCATGGTCGCAAGTCGGTGGAACACTGAAGCTTTCTTT. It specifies CASMVASRWNTEAFF.